This TCR beta chain was retrieved from a study of identical twins (dated by TCRdb to the mid-2010s). Notes on the research overall: To test whether fetal clonotypes persist, this study deep-sequenced TCR alpha and beta repertoires from monozygotic twins, from unrelated adults of various ages, and from cord blood. To rule out contamination, the twin experiments were replicated at different times with different library preparation protocols.

This clonotype was recorded many times. The antigen it recognizes is unknown. Base qualities are not at hand, and no much larger clone is one base apart. Every donor was a healthy Caucasian. Three unrelated non-twin adults were additionally sequenced: a male aged 18 to 30, a male aged 50 to 59 and a female aged 50 to 59. Miltenyi CD45RO+ enrichment and human naive T-cell isolation kits were used to isolate memory (CD45RO+) and naive T cells from PBMC. The method was 5' RACE. TCRdb shows the sequencer as Illumina HiSeq 2000. Template switching added a universal primer binding site, and the final cDNA carried a unique molecular identifier that allowed TCR cDNA molecules to be counted accurately. Specific primers in the conserved constant-segment region were used to synthesize first-strand cDNA for TCR alpha and beta chains. Each cDNA library was double barcoded, with a SMART-Mk sample barcode plus Illumina barcodes, to control for contamination. TruSeq adapter sequences, together with Illumina sample barcodes, were added in two successive PCR steps. Sequencing of the TCR alpha and beta cDNA libraries was done on the Illumina HiSeq platform using custom primers. Per the source publication's procedure: Raw reads were processed with MiGEC to extract unique molecular identifiers, and MiXCR was used to determine CDR3 positions. Recombination models were inferred per individual with the repgenHMM and IGoR tools using an EM algorithm. The tcR package in R was used for shared clonotype analysis, with sharing normalized by the product of cloneset sizes. To study raw recombination without the effects of thymic and clonal selection, out-of-frame nonproductive sequences were analyzed. TCRdb took the public reads, trimmed them with fastp at Q25, ran MiXCR for clone calling and kept in-frame beta chains. Here each entry gathers all rows of one CDR3 protein and keeps the most common genes and DNA. V and J calls and clone size were set by TCRdb, not the authors. The sample table shows about 690,000 distinct CDR3 sequences, and less than 7% are seen once. The top ten constitute roughly 1.6% of the sample.

Overall study outcomes, separate from this receptor: Zero-insertion analyses could be partly confounded by invariant T cells such as MAIT and iNKT, though diverse VJ usage argued against such confounding for most clonotypes. In beta out-of-frame sequences, excess twin sharing was weaker, because having fewer shared sequences lowered the signal-to-noise ratio. Abundant cord blood beta clonotypes had fewer insertions, young adult naive repertoires showed a similar but weaker trend, and memory repertoires showed no such trend. Compared with coincidental sharing between unrelated individuals, out-of-frame TCR alpha sequences shared between twins had an excess of sequences with low generation probability. Because the same donors could not be followed over many years, conclusions were based on cross-sectional statistical analysis. Out-of-frame TCR alpha sharing in monozygotic twins was systematically underestimated by recombination models, whereas sharing between unrelated individuals was in agreement with the recombination models.

Including cysteine and phenylalanine, the CDR3 has 14 amino acids. Just the 42-base CDR3 DNA is kept, in frame starting at base 1. The trim is 3 bases for V and 7 bases for J, with a gap of 13 bases between the germline ends. According to the germline V gene (reference sequence), CDR1 reads SEHNR and CDR2 reads FQNEAQ. This clonotype was obtained from a young man in good health. Sequencing was performed on naive T cells sorted from blood. What the cell subset or site label conveys for this sample: cells isolated with a human naive T-cell isolation kit. The rearranged chain carries TRBV7-9 and TRBJ1-5; TRBD1 is possibly the D segment (6 matching bases). The encoded CDR3 is CASSFTGFGQPQHF. At the DNA level, the sequence is TGTGCCAGCAGCTTCACAGGGTTCGGGCAGCCCCAGCATTTT.